The text below deals with one TCR beta chain. In its sample, this clonotype was seen many times. Its antigen remains unidentified. Nothing much larger sits one base from this clone, and base qualities are not available. These reads were obtained on an Illumina NovaSeq 6000. TCR cDNA was synthesized by 5'RACE template switching, through which a universal primer site and unique molecular identifiers were introduced. Priming for cDNA synthesis came from both the TCR alpha and TCR beta constant segments. Library amplification used two PCR steps, and the second PCR step added sample barcodes and sequencing adapters. Sequencing of libraries was performed on Illumina HiSeq 2500 (2x100 bp) or NovaSeq (2x150 bp). Regarding the original processing steps: MIGEC was used to demultiplex reads and collapse the reads into UMI consensus sequences, and MiXCR was used for V(D)J alignment. Vaccine-responding clonotypes were identified with edgeR using replicate PBMC samples, with FDR below 0.01 and a log2 fold change above 5 up to day 15 being required. Each bulk clonotype was labeled CD4 or CD8 based on which sequenced repertoire, CD4 or CD8, contained the clonotype at higher abundance. The public reads were reanalyzed by TCRdb: fastp trimming at Q25, MiXCR alignment, in-frame beta chains only. Each CDR3 protein gets just one entry, which takes the most common genes and DNA from the rows behind it. In this record, the V and J calls reflect TCRdb's handling and not the investigators' own analysis. The sample has some 320,000 distinct CDR3 sequences on record, over 8.5% of them singletons. Roughly 3% of the sample is taken by the ten largest.

Interpreted using the paper, the treatment or condition label stands for: live attenuated yellow fever vaccine strain. A standard Ficoll-Paque protocol was used to isolate PBMCs from peripheral blood. CD4 and CD8 T-cell fractions were isolated with Dynabeads CD4 and CD8 positive selection kits. TriZol was used to extract RNA from bulk PBMCs, from CD4 and CD8 fractions, and from dextramer-positive and dextramer-negative fractions. This record belongs to a study of T cells after yellow fever vaccination (dated by TCRdb to between 2018 and 2020). Study-level background: The SMART-Seq v4 Ultra Low Input RNA kit was used to prepare libraries from fractions with low cell numbers. Blood was drawn at multiple timepoints before and after primary and secondary immunization, with bulk PBMC replicates and cell subsets isolated. Two healthy male donors, one aged 18 to 30 and one aged 30 to 40 years, were included in the cohort. To track T-cell clones before and after primary and booster YFV17D yellow fever vaccination, bulk TCR alpha and beta repertoires were sequenced longitudinally. Results the study describes overall, beyond this receptor: Compared with the primary T-cell response, the secondary T-cell response was weaker but faster, peaking on day 5 rather than day 15. A small fraction of clonotypes showed up in both the CD4 and CD8 compartments, probably as a result of convergent recombination. After the booster, most of the clones that had expanded following primary vaccination were detected again (almost 98% of CD4 and around 88% of CD8), which suggests that memory was broadly maintained. Because abundant contaminating clonotypes from the bulk population could be contained in FACS-sorted repertoires, computational filtering was required. Because the study included only a couple of donors, the extent to which the findings can be generalized is limited.

The germline ends are 9 bases apart after V is trimmed by 0 bases and J by 6 bases. Including the terminal cysteine and valine, the CDR3 comprises 13 residues. The CDR3 DNA has 39 bases and is translated from base 1. CDR1 SGHVS and CDR2 FQNEAQ were looked up in the germline V gene. This clonotype originated in a man younger than 30 who received the YFV17D yellow fever vaccine. The chain links TRBV7-8 with TRBJ2-7; the D assignment is uncertain and may be TRBD1 or TRBD2, with 5 bases supporting each. This specimen was CD4+ T cells sorted from PBMCs, taken 45 days after the yellow fever booster vaccination. CDR3 sequence: CASSLAGTFEQYV. The nucleotide sequence reads as follows: TGTGCCAGCAGCTTAGCCGGGACGTTCGAGCAGTACGTC.